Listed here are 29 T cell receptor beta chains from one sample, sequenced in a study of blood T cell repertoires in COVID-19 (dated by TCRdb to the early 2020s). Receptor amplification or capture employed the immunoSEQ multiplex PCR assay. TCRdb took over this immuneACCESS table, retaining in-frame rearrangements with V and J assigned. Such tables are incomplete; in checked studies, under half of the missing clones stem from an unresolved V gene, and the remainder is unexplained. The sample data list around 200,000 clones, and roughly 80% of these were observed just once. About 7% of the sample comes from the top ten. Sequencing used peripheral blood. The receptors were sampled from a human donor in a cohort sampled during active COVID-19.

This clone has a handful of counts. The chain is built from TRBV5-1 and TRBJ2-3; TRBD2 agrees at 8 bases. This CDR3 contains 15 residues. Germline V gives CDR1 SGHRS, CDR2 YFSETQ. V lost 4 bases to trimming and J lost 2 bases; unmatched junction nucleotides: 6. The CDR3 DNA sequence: TGCGCCAGCAGCCAGAGCGGGGGAGTCACAGATACGCAGTATTTT. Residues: CASSQSGGVTDTQYF.

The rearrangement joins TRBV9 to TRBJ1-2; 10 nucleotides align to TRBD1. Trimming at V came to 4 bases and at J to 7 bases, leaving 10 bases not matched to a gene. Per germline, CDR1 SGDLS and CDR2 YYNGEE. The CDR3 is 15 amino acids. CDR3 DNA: TGTGCCAGCAGCCCGCCCGGGACAGGGGCTGTTGGCTACACCTTC. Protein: CASSPPGTGAVGYTF.

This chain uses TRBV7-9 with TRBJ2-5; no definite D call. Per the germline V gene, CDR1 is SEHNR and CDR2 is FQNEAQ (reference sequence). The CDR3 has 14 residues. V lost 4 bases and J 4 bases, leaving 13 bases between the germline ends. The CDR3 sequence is CASSWPLTGETQYF. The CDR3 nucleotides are TGTGCCAGCAGCTGGCCCTTGACGGGAGAGACCCAGTACTTC.

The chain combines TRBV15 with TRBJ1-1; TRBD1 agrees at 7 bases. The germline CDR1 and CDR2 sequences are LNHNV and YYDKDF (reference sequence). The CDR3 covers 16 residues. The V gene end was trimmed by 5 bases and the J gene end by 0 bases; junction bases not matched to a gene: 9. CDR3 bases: TGTGCCACCAGCGGCCTAAGGACAGGATTGAACACTGAAGCTTTCTTT. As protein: CATSGLRTGLNTEAFF. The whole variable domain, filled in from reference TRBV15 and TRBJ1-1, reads DAMVIQNPRYQVTQFGKPVTLSCSQTLNHNVMYWYQQKSSQAPKLLFHYYDKDFNNEADTPDNFQSRRPNTSFCFLDIRSPGLGDTAMYLCATSGLRTGLNTEAFFGQGTRLTVV.

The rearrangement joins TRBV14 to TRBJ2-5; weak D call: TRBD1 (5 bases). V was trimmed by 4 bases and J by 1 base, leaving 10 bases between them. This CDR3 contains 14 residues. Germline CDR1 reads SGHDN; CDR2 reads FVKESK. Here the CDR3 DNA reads TGTGCCAGCAGCCTACAAAGGGGCCAAGAGACCCAGTACTTC. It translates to CASSLQRGQETQYF.

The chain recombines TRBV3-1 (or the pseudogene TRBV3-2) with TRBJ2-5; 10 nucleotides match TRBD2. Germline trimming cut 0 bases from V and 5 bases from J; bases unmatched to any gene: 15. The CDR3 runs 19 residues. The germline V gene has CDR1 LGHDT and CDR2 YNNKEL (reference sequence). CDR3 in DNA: TGTGCCAGCAGCCAAGATCTTGGGCTAGCGGGGGCCCTCCTGGAGACCCAGTACTTC. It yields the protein CASSQDLGLAGALLETQYF.

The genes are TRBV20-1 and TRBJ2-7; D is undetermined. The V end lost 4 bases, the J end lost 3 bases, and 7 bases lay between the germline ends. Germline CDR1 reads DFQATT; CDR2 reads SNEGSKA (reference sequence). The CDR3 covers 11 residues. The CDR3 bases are TGCAGTGCTACCGTTCTCTACGAGCAGTACTTC. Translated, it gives CSATVLYEQYF.

Here the CDR3 reads CASSLWEGRANEKLFF. In nucleotides, the CDR3 is TGTGCCAGCAGCTTGTGGGAGGGTAGGGCTAATGAAAAACTGTTTTTT. The gene calls are TRBV5-5 and TRBJ1-4; D gene uncertain. V gave up 1 base and J gave up 3 bases, with 13 bases separating them. The CDR3 is made up of 16 amino acids. The V gene's germline CDR1 is SGHKS and CDR2 YYEKEE (reference sequence).

CDR3 bases: TGTGCCAGCAGCCAATTGCGGGGGAGCACAGATACGCAGTATTTT. It specifies CASSQLRGSTDTQYF. V usage is TRBV3-1 (or the pseudogene TRBV3-2) and J usage is TRBJ2-3, with TRBD2 identical over 7 bases. The V segment lost 2 bases and the J segment 0 bases; nucleotides outside the gene matches: 2. The CDR3 has 15 residues. Germline V gene lookup returns CDR1 LGHDT and CDR2 YNNKEL (reference sequence).

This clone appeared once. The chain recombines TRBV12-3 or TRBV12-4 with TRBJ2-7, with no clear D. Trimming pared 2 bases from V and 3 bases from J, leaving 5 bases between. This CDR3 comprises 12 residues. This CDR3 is CASSLRSYEQYF. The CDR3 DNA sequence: TGTGCCAGCAGTTTAAGGAGCTACGAGCAGTACTTC.

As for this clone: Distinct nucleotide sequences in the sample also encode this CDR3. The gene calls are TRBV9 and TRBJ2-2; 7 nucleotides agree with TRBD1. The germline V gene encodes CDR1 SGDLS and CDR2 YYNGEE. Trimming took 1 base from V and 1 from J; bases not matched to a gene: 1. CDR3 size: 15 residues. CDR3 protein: CASSVRQGNTGELFF. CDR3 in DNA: TGTGCCAGCAGCGTACGACAGGGGAACACCGGGGAGCTGTTTTTT.

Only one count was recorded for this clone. CDR3 region: CASSQDPLGNTIYF. The CDR3 DNA sequence: TGTGCCAGCAGCCAAGACCCTTTAGGAAACACCATATATTTT. The chain is built from TRBV4-2 and TRBJ1-3; no definite D call. This CDR3 spans 14 amino acids. From germline, CDR1 is LGHNA and CDR2 YNFKEQ. Trimming took 0 bases from V and 4 from J, leaving 7 bases between them.

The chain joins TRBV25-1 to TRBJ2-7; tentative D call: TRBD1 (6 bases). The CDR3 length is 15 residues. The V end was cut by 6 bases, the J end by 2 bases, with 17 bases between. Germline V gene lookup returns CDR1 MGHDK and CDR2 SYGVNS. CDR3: CASRGEIGQTYEQYF. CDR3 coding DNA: TGTGCCAGCAGGGGGGAGATCGGACAGACCTACGAGCAGTACTTC.

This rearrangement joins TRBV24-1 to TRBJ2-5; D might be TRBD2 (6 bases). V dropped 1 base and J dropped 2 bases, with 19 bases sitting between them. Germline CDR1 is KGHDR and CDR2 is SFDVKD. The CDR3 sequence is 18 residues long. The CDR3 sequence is CATSDLPGVRGYQETQYF. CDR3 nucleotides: TGTGCCACCAGTGATTTACCGGGAGTTAGGGGCTATCAAGAGACCCAGTACTTC.

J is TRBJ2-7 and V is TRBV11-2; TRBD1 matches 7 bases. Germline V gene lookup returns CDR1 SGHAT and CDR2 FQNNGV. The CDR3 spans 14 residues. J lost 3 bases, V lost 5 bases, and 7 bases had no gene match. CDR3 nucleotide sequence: TGTGCCAGCAGCGCGATAGGGGGCAGCTACGAGCAGTACTTC. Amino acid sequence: CASSAIGGSYEQYF.

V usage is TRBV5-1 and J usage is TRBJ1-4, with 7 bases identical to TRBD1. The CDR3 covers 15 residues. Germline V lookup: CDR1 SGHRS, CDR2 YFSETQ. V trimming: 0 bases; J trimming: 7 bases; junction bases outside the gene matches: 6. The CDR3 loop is CASSLGDRAPEKLFF. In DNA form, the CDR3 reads TGCGCCAGCAGCTTGGGAGACAGGGCACCTGAAAAACTGTTTTTT.

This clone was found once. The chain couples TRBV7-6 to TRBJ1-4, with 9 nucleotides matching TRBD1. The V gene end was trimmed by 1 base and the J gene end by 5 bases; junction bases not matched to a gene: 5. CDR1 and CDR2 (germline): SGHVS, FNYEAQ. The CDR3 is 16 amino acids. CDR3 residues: CASSLEQGAQNEKLFF. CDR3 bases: TGTGCCAGCAGCTTAGAACAGGGGGCGCAAAATGAAAAACTGTTTTTT.

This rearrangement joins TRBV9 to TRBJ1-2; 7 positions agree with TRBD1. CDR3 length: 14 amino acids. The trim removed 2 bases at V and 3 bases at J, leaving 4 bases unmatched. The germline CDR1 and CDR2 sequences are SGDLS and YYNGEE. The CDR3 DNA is TGTGCCAGCAGCGTGGGGACAGAGCACTATGGCTACACCTTC. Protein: CASSVGTEHYGYTF.

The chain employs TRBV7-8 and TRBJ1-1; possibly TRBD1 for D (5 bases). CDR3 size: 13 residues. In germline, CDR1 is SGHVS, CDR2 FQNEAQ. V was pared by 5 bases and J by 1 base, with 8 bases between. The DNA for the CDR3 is TGTGCCAGCAGCCGCGGACAGAACACTGAAGCTTTCTTT. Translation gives CASSRGQNTEAFF.

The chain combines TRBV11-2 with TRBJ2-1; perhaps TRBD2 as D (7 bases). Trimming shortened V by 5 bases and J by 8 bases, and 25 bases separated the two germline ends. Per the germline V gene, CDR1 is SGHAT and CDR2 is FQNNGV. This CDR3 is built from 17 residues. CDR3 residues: CASSDDQLAPRGYEQFF. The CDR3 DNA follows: TGTGCCAGCAGCGACGACCAACTAGCGCCTAGGGGGTATGAGCAGTTCTTC.

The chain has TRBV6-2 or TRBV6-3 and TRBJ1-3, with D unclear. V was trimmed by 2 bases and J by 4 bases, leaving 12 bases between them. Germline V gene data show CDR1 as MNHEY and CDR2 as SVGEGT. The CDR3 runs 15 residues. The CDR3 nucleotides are TGTGCCAGCAGTTACCCCCCTCAGTGGGGAAACACCATATATTTT. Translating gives CASSYPPQWGNTIYF.

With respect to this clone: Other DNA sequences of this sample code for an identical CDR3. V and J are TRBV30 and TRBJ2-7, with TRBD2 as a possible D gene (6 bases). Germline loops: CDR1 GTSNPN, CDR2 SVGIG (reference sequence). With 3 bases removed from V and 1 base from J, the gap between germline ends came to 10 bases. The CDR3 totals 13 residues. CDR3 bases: TGTGCCTGGAGCCGGGACTCTTCCTACGAGCAGTACTTC. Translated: CAWSRDSSYEQYF.

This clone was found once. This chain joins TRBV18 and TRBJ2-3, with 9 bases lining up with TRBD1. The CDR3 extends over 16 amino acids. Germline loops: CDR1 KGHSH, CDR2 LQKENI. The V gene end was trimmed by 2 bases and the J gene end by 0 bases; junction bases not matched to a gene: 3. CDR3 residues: CASSPGTGTSTDTQYF. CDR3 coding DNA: TGTGCCAGCTCACCAGGGACAGGGACCAGCACAGATACGCAGTATTTT.

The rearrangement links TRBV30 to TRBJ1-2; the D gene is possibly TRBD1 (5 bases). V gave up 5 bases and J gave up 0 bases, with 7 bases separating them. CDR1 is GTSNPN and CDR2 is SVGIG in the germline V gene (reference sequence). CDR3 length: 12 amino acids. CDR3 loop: CAWSGANYGYTF. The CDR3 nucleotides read TGTGCCTGGTCGGGGGCTAACTATGGCTACACCTTC. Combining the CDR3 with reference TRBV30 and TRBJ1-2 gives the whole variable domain SQTIHQWPATLVQPVGSPLSLECTVEGTSNPNLYWYRQAAGRGLQLLFYSVGIGQISSEVPQNLSASRPQDRQFILSSKKLLLSDSGFYLCAWSGANYGYTFGSGTRLTVV.

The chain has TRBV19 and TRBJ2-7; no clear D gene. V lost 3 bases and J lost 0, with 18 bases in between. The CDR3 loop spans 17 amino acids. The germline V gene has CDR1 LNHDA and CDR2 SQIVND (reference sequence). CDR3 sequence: CASSMPPLEWLSYEQYF. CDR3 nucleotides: TGTGCCAGTAGTATGCCCCCGTTGGAGTGGCTCTCCTACGAGCAGTACTTC.

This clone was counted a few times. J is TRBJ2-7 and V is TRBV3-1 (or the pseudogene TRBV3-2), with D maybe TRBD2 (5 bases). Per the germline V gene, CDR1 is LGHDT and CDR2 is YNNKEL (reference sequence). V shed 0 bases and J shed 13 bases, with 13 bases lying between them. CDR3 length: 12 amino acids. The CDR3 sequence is CASSQEPGLAYF. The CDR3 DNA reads TGTGCCAGCAGCCAAGAACCCGGGCTAGCCTACTTC.

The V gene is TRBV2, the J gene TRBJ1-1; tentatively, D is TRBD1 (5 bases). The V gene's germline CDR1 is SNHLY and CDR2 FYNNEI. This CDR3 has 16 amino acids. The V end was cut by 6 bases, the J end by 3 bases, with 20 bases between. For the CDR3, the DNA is TGTGCCAGCAGCGATGACCCACAGGTAGGGGACACTGAAGCTTTCTTT. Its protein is CASSDDPQVGDTEAFF.

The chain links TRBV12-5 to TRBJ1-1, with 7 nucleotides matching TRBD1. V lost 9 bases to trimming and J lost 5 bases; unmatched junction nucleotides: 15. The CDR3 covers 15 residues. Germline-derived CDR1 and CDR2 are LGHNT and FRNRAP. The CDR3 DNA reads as TGTGCTAGCACGAGGACAGGAACCCTCATGACTGAAGCTTTCTTT. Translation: CASTRTGTLMTEAFF. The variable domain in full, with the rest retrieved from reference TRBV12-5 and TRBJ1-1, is DARVTQTPRHKVTEMGQEVTMRCQPILGHNTVFWYRQTMMQGLELLAYFRNRAPLDDSGMPKDRFSAEMPDATLATLKIQPSEPRDSAVYFCASTRTGTLMTEAFFGQGTRLTVV.

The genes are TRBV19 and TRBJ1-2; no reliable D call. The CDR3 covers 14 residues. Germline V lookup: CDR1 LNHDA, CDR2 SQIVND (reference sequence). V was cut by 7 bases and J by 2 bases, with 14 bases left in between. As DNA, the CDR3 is TGTGCCAGTAACATATACGGCGGGAACTATGGCTACACCTTC. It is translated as CASNIYGGNYGYTF.